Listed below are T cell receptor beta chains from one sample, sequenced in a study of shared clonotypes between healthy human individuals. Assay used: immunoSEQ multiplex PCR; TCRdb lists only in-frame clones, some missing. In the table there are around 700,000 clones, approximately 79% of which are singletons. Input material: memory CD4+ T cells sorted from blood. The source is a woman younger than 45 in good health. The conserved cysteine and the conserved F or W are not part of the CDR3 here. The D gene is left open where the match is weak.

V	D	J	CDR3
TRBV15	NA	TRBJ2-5	ATSRDGTPEETQY
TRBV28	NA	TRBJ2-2	ASSPAGGAGELF
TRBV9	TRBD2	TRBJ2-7	ASSVGGWEGSYEQY
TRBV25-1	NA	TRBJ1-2	ASSEYQGASYGYT
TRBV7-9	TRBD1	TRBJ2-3	ASSPHDRRRQGSTDTQY
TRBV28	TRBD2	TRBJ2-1	ASSFRLAGGQNEQF
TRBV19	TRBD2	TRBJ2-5	ASYGGQETQY
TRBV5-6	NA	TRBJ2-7	ASSRRELWEQY
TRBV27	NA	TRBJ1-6	ASGNSPLH
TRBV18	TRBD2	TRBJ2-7	ASSPKTSSGQYEQY
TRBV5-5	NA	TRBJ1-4	ASSADPGPNEKLF
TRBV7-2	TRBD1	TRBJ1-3	ASSEDRGWGTIY
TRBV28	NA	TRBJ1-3	ASSLGGVGDPGNTIY
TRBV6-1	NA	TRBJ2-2	ASRTTGGGTGELF
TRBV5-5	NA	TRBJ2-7	ASSFRFAGVEQY
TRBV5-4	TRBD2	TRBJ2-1	ASIKGGTSGRANEQF
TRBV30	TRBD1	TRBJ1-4	AWSTIDRGKEKLF
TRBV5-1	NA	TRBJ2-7	ASSPKSVQGGSEQY
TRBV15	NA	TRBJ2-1	ATSQEGFIRDEQF
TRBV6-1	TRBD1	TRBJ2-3	ASSEIGGQGTDTQY
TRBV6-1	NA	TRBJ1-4	ASSERTVGNEKLF
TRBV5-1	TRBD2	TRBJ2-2	ASSLEGLVTGELF
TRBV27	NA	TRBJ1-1	ASLREGGQAF
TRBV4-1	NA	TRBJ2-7	ASSQERQGLYEQY
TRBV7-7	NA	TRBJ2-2	ASSLSPLVTGELF
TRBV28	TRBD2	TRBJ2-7	ASRGTSPTYEQY
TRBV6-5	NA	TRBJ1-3	ASTPRADGNTIY
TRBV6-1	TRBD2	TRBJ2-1	ASRSAGVSNEQF
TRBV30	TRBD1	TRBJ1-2	ACPPGGQSYGYT
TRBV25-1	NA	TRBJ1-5	ASSERGLQPQH
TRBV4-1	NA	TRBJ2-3	ASSHRGGSTDTQY
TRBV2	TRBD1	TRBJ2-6	ASRGRQGALGTGANVLT
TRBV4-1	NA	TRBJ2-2	ASSQGSLRGPLDGTGELF
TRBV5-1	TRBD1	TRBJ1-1	ASSRGGQGGTEAF
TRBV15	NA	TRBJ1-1	ATSREVGEAF
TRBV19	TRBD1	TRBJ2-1	ASSSQGARIMYDEQF
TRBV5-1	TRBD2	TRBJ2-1	ASSLTSGISYNEQF
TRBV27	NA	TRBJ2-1	ASSPPTLTAIGHNEQF
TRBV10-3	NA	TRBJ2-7	AISREEGVEQY
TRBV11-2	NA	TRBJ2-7	ASSPYGEQY
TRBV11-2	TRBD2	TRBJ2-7	ASSLERGAYEQY
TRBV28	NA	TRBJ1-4	ASTKLGGPNEKLF
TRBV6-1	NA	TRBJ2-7	ASSPGPSGFYEQY
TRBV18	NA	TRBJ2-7	ASSPRQLNYEQY
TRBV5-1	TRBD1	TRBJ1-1	ASSPQGAGKNTEAF
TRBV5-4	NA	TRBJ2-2	ASSPGSGAHTGELF
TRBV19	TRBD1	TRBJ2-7	ASSPRGQPTYEQY
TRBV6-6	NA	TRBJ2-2	ATRTLNTGELF
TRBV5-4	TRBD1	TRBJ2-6	ASRPGQTHSGANVLT
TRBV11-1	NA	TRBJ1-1	ASSLAENTEAF
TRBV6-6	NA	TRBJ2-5	ATRGVWETQY
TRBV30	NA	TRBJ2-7	AWTSQRRYEQY
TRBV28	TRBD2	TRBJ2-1	ASIGLGGGIPSNEQF
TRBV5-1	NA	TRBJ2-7	ASAPGTLVYEQY
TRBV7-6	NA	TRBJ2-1	ASSLGGRESYNEQF
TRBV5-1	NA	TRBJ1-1	ASHFGEVNTEAF
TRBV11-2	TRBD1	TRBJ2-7	ASSHGTGGIEQY
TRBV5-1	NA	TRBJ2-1	ASSLAQRSNEQF
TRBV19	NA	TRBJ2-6	ASSIQGQYSGANVLT
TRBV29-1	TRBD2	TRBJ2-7	SVEQAGLSAYEQY